A selection of T cell receptor beta chains follows, all from one sample in a study of early T cells in non-severe SARS-CoV-2 infection. MiXCR, run by TCRdb on the 5' RACE reads, gives a single entry per CDR3 protein. The sample includes approximately 30,000 distinct CDR3 sequences, 5.5% to 8% of them seen just once. Sequenced: whole blood. The source is an adult who was a healthcare worker with PCR-confirmed SARS-CoV-2 infection or an uninfected control (not recorded which). CDR3s include the opening cysteine and the closing phenylalanine or tryptophan. A D gene is named only where the DNA matches it firmly. The size of a clone is reported for some rows only, either as once, few or many, or as a class for expanded clones.

J	size	V	D	CDR3	DNA
TRBJ2-1	many	TRBV7-9	.	CASSLGGGSYNEQFF	TGTGCCAGCAGCTTAGGGGGAGGCTCCTACAATGAGCAGTTCTTC
TRBJ1-5	few	TRBV2	TRBD1	CASHGQGGVGQPQHF	TGTGCCAGCCATGGACAGGGGGGCGTCGGTCAGCCCCAGCATTTT
TRBJ1-4	.	TRBV30	.	CAWAARGEKLFF	TGTGCCTGGGCAGCCAGGGGTGAAAAACTGTTTTTT
TRBJ2-5	few	TRBV5-6	.	CASSLVGGGNKETQYF	TGTGCCAGCAGCTTGGTGGGTGGCGGGAATAAAGAGACCCAGTACTTC
TRBJ1-1	many	TRBV12-3/TRBV12-4	TRBD1	CASSLTGTFTEAFF	TGTGCCAGCAGTTTGACAGGGACGTTCACTGAAGCTTTCTTT
TRBJ2-2	few	TRBV5-1	.	CASTVGNGFGTGELFF	TGCGCCAGCACCGTGGGGAACGGGTTTGGCACCGGGGAGCTGTTTTTT
TRBJ1-2	many	TRBV13	.	CASSPTTRTVYGYTF	TGTGCCAGCAGCCCCACTACTAGGACAGTATATGGCTACACCTTC
TRBJ2-2	.	TRBV6-4	.	CASSDLGSGELFF	TGTGCCAGCAGTGACTTGGGATCCGGGGAGCTGTTTTTT
TRBJ1-1	.	TRBV29-1	.	CSVAGRAPVNTEAFF	TGCAGCGTTGCCGGCAGGGCTCCCGTGAACACTGAAGCTTTCTTT
TRBJ1-3	many	TRBV7-9	TRBD1	CASSTLGQGSSTIYF	TGTGCCAGCAGTACCCTCGGACAGGGCTCCAGCACCATATATTTT
TRBJ1-5	many	TRBV20-1	.	CSATGSVSLSNQPQHF	TGCAGTGCTACGGGGTCAGTATCCCTTAGCAATCAGCCCCAGCATTTT
TRBJ2-3	many	TRBV10-3	.	CAISAAASTDTQYF	TGTGCCATCAGTGCGGCAGCTAGCACAGATACGCAGTATTTT
TRBJ2-1	many	TRBV20-1	.	CSARGGLSSYNEQFF	TGCAGTGCTAGAGGCGGGTTGAGCTCCTACAATGAGCAGTTCTTC
TRBJ1-2	many	TRBV20-1	.	CSARWREGNGYTF	TGCAGTGCTAGATGGAGGGAGGGGAATGGCTACACCTTC
TRBJ2-3	few	TRBV7-2	TRBD2	CASSSSLAGDDTQYF	TGTGCCAGCAGCTCCAGCCTAGCGGGGGATGATACGCAGTATTTT
TRBJ2-5	many	TRBV7-8	.	CASSSTGLETQYF	TGTGCCAGCAGCTCTACAGGGCTGGAGACCCAGTACTTC
TRBJ2-7	many	TRBV6-5	TRBD2	CASDKRERYEQYF	TGTGCCAGCGATAAGCGGGAACGCTACGAGCAGTACTTC
TRBJ1-1	many	TRBV19	TRBD1	CASSIGTGQGEGTEAFF	TGTGCCAGTAGTATAGGTACTGGACAGGGAGAGGGCACTGAAGCTTTCTTT
TRBJ2-1	few	TRBV21-1	.	CASSKSLAGDLSEQFF	TGTGCCAGCAGCAAAAGTCTAGCGGGAGACCTCAGTGAGCAGTTCTTC
TRBJ1-2	.	TRBV28	.	CASSLSGFYGYTF	TGTGCCAGCAGTTTGTCAGGGTTCTATGGCTACACCTTC
TRBJ2-5	many	TRBV6-5	TRBD2	CASSYSWRGGEETQYF	TGTGCCAGCAGTTACTCGTGGCGGGGAGGGGAAGAGACCCAGTACTTC
TRBJ2-7	many	TRBV21-1	.	CASSIRRQGAYEQYF	TGTGCCAGCAGCATTCGGCGGCAGGGAGCCTACGAGCAGTACTTC
TRBJ2-1	many	TRBV5-4	.	CASSLGTPYNEQFF	TGTGCCAGCAGCTTGGGGACACCCTACAATGAGCAGTTCTTC
TRBJ2-5	.	TRBV7-9	.	CASSLARASGETQYF	TGTGCCAGCAGCTTAGCGAGGGCCTCCGGAGAGACCCAGTACTTC
TRBJ2-5	many	TRBV7-2	TRBD1	CASSLGTGEETQYF	TGTGCCAGCAGCCTAGGGACAGGGGAGGAGACCCAGTACTTC
TRBJ2-7	many	TRBV20-1	TRBD1	CSARDRVSEQYF	TGCAGTGCGAGGGACAGGGTGTCCGAGCAGTACTTC
TRBJ2-7	many	TRBV12-3/TRBV12-4	.	CASSWLLNEQYF	TGTGCCAGCAGTTGGCTGTTAAACGAGCAGTACTTC
TRBJ1-2	many	TRBV7-9	.	CASSLDSYGYTF	TGTGCCAGCAGCTTAGACAGTTATGGCTACACCTTC
TRBJ1-2	few	TRBV25-1	.	CASSESRGYTF	TGTGCCAGCAGTGAATCTCGTGGCTACACCTTC
TRBJ2-1	many	TRBV12-3/TRBV12-4	.	CASSYEGRWYNEQFF	TGTGCCAGCAGTTATGAGGGACGCTGGTACAATGAGCAGTTCTTC
TRBJ2-3	many	TRBV5-1	.	CASSLYSGFADTQYF	TGCGCCAGCAGCTTGTACTCAGGGTTCGCAGATACGCAGTATTTT
TRBJ2-3	few	TRBV10-2	.	CASSDGDTQYF	TGCGCCAGCAGTGACGGAGATACGCAGTATTTT
TRBJ1-2	few	TRBV18	TRBD1	CASSPNFGQGKNYGYTF	TGTGCCAGCTCACCAAACTTTGGACAGGGGAAGAACTATGGCTACACCTTC
TRBJ2-2	many	TRBV11-2	TRBD1	CASSALGQGKTGELFF	TGTGCCAGCAGCGCTTTGGGACAGGGAAAAACCGGGGAGCTGTTTTTT
TRBJ2-4	few	TRBV5-5	TRBD2	CASSLMSGGLDIQYF	TGTGCCAGCAGCTTGATGTCGGGAGGGTTGGACATTCAGTACTTC
TRBJ2-5	many	TRBV12-3/TRBV12-4	.	CASSPQEETQYF	TGTGCCAGCAGCCCCCAGGAAGAGACCCAGTACTTC
TRBJ2-2	.	TRBV28	.	CASSFHPVVPGELFF	TGTGCCAGCAGTTTTCATCCGGTGGTGCCCGGGGAGCTGTTTTTT
TRBJ2-1	many	TRBV11-2	.	CASSSRTLVYNEQFF	TGTGCCAGCAGCTCAAGGACACTCGTCTACAATGAGCAGTTCTTC
TRBJ2-3	few	TRBV6-4	TRBD2	CASSDSASGSAVDTQYF	TGTGCCAGCAGTGACTCGGCTAGCGGGAGTGCTGTAGATACGCAGTATTTT
TRBJ1-1	.	TRBV5-1	.	CASSPQGTNTEAFF	TGCGCCAGCAGCCCCCAGGGCACGAACACTGAAGCTTTCTTT
TRBJ2-1	.	TRBV2	TRBD2	CASVGSGRDRGNEQFF	TGTGCCAGCGTAGGTAGCGGGAGGGATAGGGGCAATGAGCAGTTCTTC
TRBJ1-1	few	TRBV12-3/TRBV12-4	.	CASNSRGNTEAFF	TGTGCCAGCAATAGTAGGGGGAACACTGAAGCTTTCTTT
TRBJ1-5	medium-sized	TRBV6-5	.	CASSYAGSNQPQHF	TGTGCCAGCAGTTACGCAGGGAGCAATCAGCCCCAGCATTTT
TRBJ1-2	.	TRBV28	.	CASREGWGYTF	TGTGCCAGCCGGGAAGGCTGGGGCTACACCTTC
TRBJ2-7	many	TRBV20-1	.	CSARVGNEQYF	TGCAGTGCTAGAGTTGGAAACGAGCAGTACTTC
TRBJ1-2	many	TRBV27	TRBD1	CASSMTGYGYTF	TGTGCCAGCAGTATGACAGGGTACGGCTACACCTTC
TRBJ1-1	medium-sized	TRBV20-1	.	CSALYTEAFF	TGCAGTGCTCTGTACACTGAAGCTTTCTTT
TRBJ2-7	many	TRBV25-1	TRBD1	CAINLITDRGLLEQYF	TGTGCCATCAACCTGATAACGGACAGGGGGCTGTTGGAGCAGTACTTC
TRBJ2-7	many	TRBV7-6	TRBD2	CASSLERGEISSYEQYF	TGTGCCAGCAGCTTAGAGCGGGGGGAGATTAGCTCCTACGAGCAGTACTTC
TRBJ1-1	few	TRBV29-1	.	CSVLGPNTEAFF	TGCAGCGTCTTAGGACCGAACACTGAAGCTTTCTTT
TRBJ1-1	.	TRBV3-1	TRBD1	CASSQGGDRVYTEAFF	TGTGCCAGCAGCCAAGGAGGGGACAGGGTTTACACTGAAGCTTTCTTT
TRBJ2-1	many	TRBV7-7	.	CASSPIQSSSYNEQFF	TGTGCCAGCAGCCCGATTCAATCGAGCTCCTACAATGAGCAGTTCTTC
TRBJ2-1	few	TRBV11-3	TRBD2	CASSPRGLAPYNEQFF	TGTGCCAGCAGCCCAAGGGGACTAGCGCCCTACAATGAGCAGTTCTTC
TRBJ2-5	.	TRBV9	.	CASSVAGGQETQYF	TGTGCCAGCAGCGTAGCAGGCGGGCAAGAGACCCAGTACTTC
TRBJ1-4	many	TRBV9	.	CASSVQGGGEKLFF	TGTGCCAGCAGCGTCCAGGGAGGCGGTGAAAAACTGTTTTTT
TRBJ1-2	many	TRBV11-2	.	CASSSRPPKGSYTF	TGTGCCAGCAGCTCACGCCCCCCGAAGGGTAGCTACACCTTC
TRBJ1-6	many	TRBV7-9	TRBD1	CASSRDSNNSPLHF	TGTGCCAGCAGCCGGGACAGCAATAATTCACCCCTCCACTTT
TRBJ1-5	many	TRBV28	TRBD1	CASSLRDRGNQPQHF	TGTGCCAGCAGTTTACGGGACAGGGGTAATCAGCCCCAGCATTTT
TRBJ1-3	many	TRBV10-3	.	CAISEGTVSGNTIYF	TGTGCCATCAGTGAAGGGACTGTCTCAGGAAACACCATATATTTT